This T cell receptor (beta chain) emerged from a study of blood T cell repertoires in COVID-19. A single count supports this clone. Assay: immunoSEQ multiplex PCR; the TCRdb copy retains only in-frame clones and omits some. The sample contains some 96,000 clones, just over 85% of which appear only once. CDR1 and CDR2 from the germline V gene are KGHSH and LQKENI. The V and J ends lost 2 bases and 0 bases respectively, with 13 bases between them. The CDR3 has 16 amino acids. Sequencing used peripheral blood. The receptor was derived from a human donor in a cohort sampled during active COVID-19. The chain combines TRBV18 with TRBJ1-1; D perhaps matches TRBD1 (6 bases). CDR3 sequence (DNA): TGTGCCAGCTCACCAACTCTCGGACAGATGAACACTGAAGCTTTCTTT. It specifies CASSPTLGQMNTEAFF.